This entry describes one TCR beta chain. Seattle enrolled patients during active infection and tracked them longitudinally. CDR3 length: 16 residues. Germline V lookup: CDR1 MNHNY, CDR2 SVGAGI (reference sequence). V lost 0 bases, J lost 7 bases, and 9 bases stayed unmatched. The data stem from a study of blood T cell repertoires in COVID-19. Original processing notes: Reference gene primer amplification gave nucleated cell count estimates. Here immunoSEQ multiplex PCR was the method, and the copy in TCRdb shows in-frame clones only, minus some. V, J and clone size were drawn from that table, and D and trimming were deduced from the DNA. The table includes tens of thousands of clones, 65% to 80% detected once.

This receptor was obtained from a man under 40 with COVID-19, enrolled during active disease. The gene calls are TRBV6-6 and TRBJ2-1, with 7 bases identical to TRBD2. The sample consisted of peripheral blood. The CDR3 protein is CASSYSVGTRENEQFF. CDR3 nucleotides: TGTGCCAGCAGTTACTCGGTGGGGACGCGGGAGAATGAGCAGTTCTTC.